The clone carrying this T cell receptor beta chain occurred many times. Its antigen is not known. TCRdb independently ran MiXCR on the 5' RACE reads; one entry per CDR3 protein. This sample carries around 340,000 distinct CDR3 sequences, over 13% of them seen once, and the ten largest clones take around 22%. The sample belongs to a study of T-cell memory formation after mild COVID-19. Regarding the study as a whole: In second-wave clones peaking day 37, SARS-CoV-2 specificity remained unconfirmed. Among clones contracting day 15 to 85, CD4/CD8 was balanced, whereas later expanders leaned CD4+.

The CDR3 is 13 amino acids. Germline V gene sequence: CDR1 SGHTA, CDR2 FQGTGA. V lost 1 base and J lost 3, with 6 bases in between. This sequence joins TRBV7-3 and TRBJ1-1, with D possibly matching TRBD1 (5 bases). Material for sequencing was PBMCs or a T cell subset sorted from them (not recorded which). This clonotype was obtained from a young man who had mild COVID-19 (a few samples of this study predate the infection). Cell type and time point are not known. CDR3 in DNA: TGTGCCAGCAGCTTAAGCAGGGACACTGAAGCTTTCTTT. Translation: CASSLSRDTEAFF.